This entry lists 29 T cell receptor beta chains sequenced from one sample in a study of shared clonotypes between healthy human individuals. Clones were sequenced by immunoSEQ multiplex PCR, and TCRdb holds only the in-frame ones, with some missing. The sample shows fewer than 650,000 clones, around 78% of them seen only once. The sample consisted of PBMCs. The receptors here all came from a woman between 40 and 50 years old in good health. Some clones in this sample may be carry-over from other donors' samples.

This clone is a singleton in its sample. The rearrangement uses TRBV29-1 and TRBJ2-7; 9 nucleotides agree with TRBD1. CDR3 length equals 14 residues. Trimming cost V 1 base and J 9 bases; bases outside gene matches: 10. The germline V gene has CDR1 SQVTM and CDR2 ANQGSEA. CDR3 region: CSVEGTGVSRAQYF. CDR3 in DNA: TGCAGCGTTGAAGGGACAGGGGTTAGTAGAGCGCAGTACTTC.

The chain joins TRBV15 to TRBJ1-5; maybe TRBD1 (5 bases). The CDR3 totals 16 residues. The V end was cut by 1 base, the J end by 7 bases, with 17 bases between. Germline-derived CDR1 and CDR2 are LNHNV and YYDKDF (reference sequence). CDR3 DNA: TGTGCCACCAGCAGAGTTCGGGTGCAGGGAGGACAGCCCCAGCATTTT. Its translation: CATSRVRVQGGQPQHF.

With regard to this clone: A clone one base away is much larger, so this may be a read error. The gene calls are TRBV30 and TRBJ2-7; the D is unclear. Germline-derived CDR1 and CDR2 are GTSNPN and SVGIG (reference sequence). This CDR3 spans 10 amino acids. Trimming cost V 8 bases and J 3 bases, with 8 bases left between them. The CDR3 DNA follows: TGTGCCCGCGGTGACTACGAGCAGTACTTC. This codes for CARGDYEQYF.

This clone has just one count. The DNA for the CDR3 is TGCGCCAGCAGCAAGGGGGAGGCAAGGGCCACTGAAGCTTTCTTT. It is translated as CASSKGEARATEAFF. The chain couples TRBV4-1 to TRBJ1-1; TRBD1 is a possible D gene (6 bases). Trimming stripped 5 bases from V and 4 bases from J, with 17 bases between. The germline V gene has CDR1 MGHRA and CDR2 YSYEKL. This CDR3 is 15 amino acids long.

This rearrangement joins TRBV18 to TRBJ2-7, with a possible D match to TRBD1 (7 bases). With 1 base removed from V and 0 bases from J, the gap between germline ends came to 16 bases. The germline V gene has CDR1 KGHSH and CDR2 LQKENI. The CDR3 is made up of 17 amino acids. The CDR3, as DNA: TGTGCCAGCTCACCACGAGGGGGCGGGGACAGCTCCTACGAGCAGTACTTC. This gives the protein CASSPRGGGDSSYEQYF.

The V call is TRBV27, the J call TRBJ2-2; unclear D gene. Germline V gene data show CDR1 as MNHEY and CDR2 as SMNVEV (reference sequence). This CDR3 is built from 15 residues. V lost 2 bases and J lost 3, with 10 bases in between. CDR3 coding DNA: TGTGCCAGCAGTTTACACGCAACAGACACCGGGGAGCTGTTTTTT. Translating it yields CASSLHATDTGELFF.

The chain employs TRBV5-1 and TRBJ2-7; D might be TRBD1 (6 bases). The length of the CDR3 is 12 residues. V was cut by 7 bases and J by 0 bases, with 8 bases left in between. Per the germline V gene, CDR1 is SGHRS and CDR2 is YFSETQ. The CDR3, as DNA: TGCGCCAGCCGGGACACCTCCTACGAGCAGTACTTC. As protein: CASRDTSYEQYF.

In nucleotides, the CDR3 is TGCGCCAGCAGCTTGCCCTCTGGGGGAGGTGGCGAGCAGTACTTC. It codes for CASSLPSGGGGEQYF. This chain joins TRBV5-1 and TRBJ2-7; a weak D match, TRBD2 (6 bases). The V gene's germline CDR1 is SGHRS and CDR2 YFSETQ. The CDR3 is 15 residues long. The V end was cut by 1 base, the J end by 6 bases, with 17 bases between.

CDR3 bases: TGCAGCGTTGGGACAGGGTCAATTGGCTACACCTTC. Residues: CSVGTGSIGYTF. The genes are TRBV29-1 and TRBJ1-2; the match to TRBD1 covers 8 bases. V lost 4 bases and J lost 7; bases outside the gene matches: 5. CDR3 size: 12 residues. CDR1 is SQVTM and CDR2 is ANQGSEA in the germline V gene.

A remark on this clone: A much larger clonotype is one base distant, so this may be a read error. The chain links TRBV6-5 to TRBJ2-1; 9 bases are shared with TRBD2. Germline V gives CDR1 MNHEY, CDR2 SVGAGI. The CDR3 has 15 amino acids. The CDR3 DNA reads TGTGCCGGCAGTTACCACACTAGCGGGCACAATGAGCAGTTCTTC. It translates to CAGSYHTSGHNEQFF.

The chain joins TRBV2 to TRBJ2-5; D is possibly TRBD2 (6 bases). The germline V gene encodes CDR1 SNHLY and CDR2 FYNNEI. Trimming shortened V by 4 bases and J by 5 bases, and 11 bases separated the two germline ends. This CDR3 has 13 residues. CDR3 coding DNA: TGTGCCAGCAGTGCGGAGGGCAGGGAGACCCAGTACTTC. Amino acid sequence: CASSAEGRETQYF.

The chain combines TRBV5-1 with TRBJ1-1; D unresolved. The ends were cut back, 0 bases at V and 5 bases at J, with 8 bases in the middle. The CDR3 extends over 13 amino acids. In germline, CDR1 is SGHRS, CDR2 YFSETQ. In nucleotides, the CDR3 is TGCGCCAGCAGCTTGGGACGGAGGACTGAAGCTTTCTTT. Translating it yields CASSLGRRTEAFF. The whole variable domain, remainder taken from reference TRBV5-1 and TRBJ1-1, is KAGVTQTPRYLIKTRGQQVTLSCSPISGHRSVSWYQQTPGQGLQFLFEYFSETQRNKGNFPGRFSGRQFSNSRSEMNVSTLELGDSALYLCASSLGRRTEAFFGQGTRLTVV.

V gene TRBV28 combines with J gene TRBJ1-2; D is unresolved. Looked up from germline, CDR1 is MDHEN and CDR2 is SYDVKM. The CDR3 length is 11 residues. The V gene lost 5 bases and the J gene lost 7 bases, with 8 bases spanning the gap. For the CDR3, the DNA is TGTGCCAGCAGTACCGCTGGTGGCTACACCTTC. This encodes CASSTAGGYTF.

The rearrangement joins TRBV11-1 to TRBJ2-7, with 8 nucleotides matching TRBD1. The V and J ends lost 5 bases and 9 bases, in that order; junction bases with no gene match: 9. This CDR3 spans 13 amino acids. CDR1 and CDR2 (germline): SGHAT, FQDESV (reference sequence). The CDR3 DNA reads as TGTGCCAGCAGCCCGGACAGGGCCGGATCGCAGTACTTC. It codes for CASSPDRAGSQYF. Using reference TRBV11-1 and TRBJ2-7 for the parts outside the CDR3, the full variable domain is EAEVAQSPRYKITEKSQAVAFWCDPISGHATLYWYRQILGQGPELLVQFQDESVVDDSQLPKDRFSAERLKGVDSTLKIQPAELGDSAMYLCASSPDRAGSQYFGPGTRLTVT.

J is TRBJ2-3 and V is TRBV7-3; D is perhaps TRBD1 (6 bases). The ends were cut back, 2 bases at V and 1 base at J, with 19 bases in the middle. The CDR3 sequence is 18 residues long. Per the germline V gene, CDR1 is SGHTA and CDR2 is FQGTGA. CDR3 bases: TGTGCCAGCAGCTTAGGACGGGACACCTTGGGAGGCACAGATACGCAGTATTTT. Translated, it gives CASSLGRDTLGGTDTQYF.

The rearrangement uses TRBV5-1 and TRBJ2-5, with 8 bases fitting TRBD1. The trim removed 9 bases at V and 2 bases at J, leaving 12 bases unmatched. The CDR3 is 15 amino acids. CDR1 is SGHRS and CDR2 is YFSETQ in the germline V gene. CDR3 in DNA: TGCGCCAACGATAATTTACAGGGGGATCAAGAGACCCAGTACTTC. It codes for CANDNLQGDQETQYF.

This clone has a single count. The chain joins TRBV19 to TRBJ1-2, with D tentatively TRBD1 (6 bases). V lost 5 bases, J lost 8 bases, and 24 bases lay in between. The CDR3 sequence is 16 residues long. Germline CDR1 LNHDA, CDR2 SQIVND (reference sequence). CDR3 amino acids: CASSLAGTTQRGGYTF. The CDR3 bases are TGTGCCAGTAGTCTCGCCGGGACAACACAACGAGGGGGCTACACCTTC. The full variable domain, completed using reference TRBV19 and TRBJ1-2, is DGGITQSPKYLFRKEGQNVTLSCEQNLNHDAMYWYRQDPGQGLRLIYYSQIVNDFQKGDIAEGYSVSREKKESFPLTVTSAQKNPTAFYLCASSLAGTTQRGGYTFGSGTRLTVV.

The chain has TRBV18 and TRBJ1-1, with 7 bases lining up with TRBD1. The germline V gene encodes CDR1 KGHSH and CDR2 LQKENI. The CDR3 is 14 amino acids. Trimming at V came to 2 bases and at J to 1 base, leaving 1 base not matched to a gene. The CDR3 DNA sequence: TGTGCCAGCTCACCAGGACAGGCGAACACTGAAGCTTTCTTT. Amino acid sequence: CASSPGQANTEAFF.

The V gene is TRBV18, the J gene TRBJ2-3, with 11 bases that match TRBD1. This CDR3 is built from 15 residues. V lost 5 bases to trimming and J lost 4 bases; unmatched junction nucleotides: 5. Germline V gene sequence: CDR1 KGHSH, CDR2 LQKENI. The DNA of the CDR3 is TGTGCCAGCTCATCAGGACAGGGGGCCGCAGATACGCAGTATTTT. It specifies CASSSGQGAADTQYF.

This clone was found once. V is TRBV7-2 and J is TRBJ1-4; D gene uncertain. Germline V gene sequence: CDR1 SGHTA, CDR2 FQGNSA. This CDR3 spans 14 amino acids. Between the trimmed V and J ends, which lost 1 base and 8 bases, there was a span of 11 bases. The CDR3 reads CASSLGLGGEKLFF. Written as DNA, the CDR3 is TGTGCCAGCAGCTTAGGACTAGGAGGGGAAAAACTGTTTTTT.

The gene calls are TRBV29-1 and TRBJ2-7, with 10 nucleotides matching TRBD1. V lost 7 bases and J lost 5; bases outside the gene matches: 8. CDR3 size: 13 residues. The V gene's germline CDR1 is SQVTM and CDR2 ANQGSEA. For the CDR3, the DNA is TGCAGCGCTCTCCGGGACAGGGGTGACGAGCAGTACTTC. Its protein product is CSALRDRGDEQYF.

This chain joins TRBV7-6 and TRBJ2-3; possible D gene TRBD2, 7 bases. Germline lookup yields CDR1 SGHVS and CDR2 FNYEAQ. The CDR3 has 19 amino acids. Trimming removed 2 bases at V and 0 bases at J, with 21 bases between. CDR3 DNA: TGTGCCAGCAGCTTATCTAGGGGGGGAGCCGAATCTAGCACAGATACGCAGTATTTT. Translation: CASSLSRGGAESSTDTQYF.

J is TRBJ2-5 and V is TRBV28, with a tentative D call TRBD1 (6 bases). This CDR3 is 16 amino acids long. V gave up 6 bases and J gave up 3 bases, with 20 bases separating them. Germline values: CDR1 MDHEN, CDR2 SYDVKM. CDR3 loop: CASSLVGGNLEETQYF. The CDR3 DNA sequence: TGTGCCAGCAGCTTGGTAGGGGGAAACTTAGAAGAGACCCAGTACTTC.

The V call is TRBV10-3, the J call TRBJ1-5; D possibly corresponds to TRBD1 (6 bases). The V and J ends lost 2 bases and 1 base respectively, with 9 bases between them. Germline V gives CDR1 ENHRY, CDR2 SYGVKD. The CDR3 totals 15 residues. The CDR3 nucleotides are TGTGCCATCAGTGAGGGGGGGGGCAGCAATCAGCCCCAGCATTTT. The encoded protein is CAISEGGGSNQPQHF.

CDR3 in DNA: TGTGCCAGCAGCGCGTACCGGACTAGCGCATACAATGAGCAGTTCTTC. It encodes CASSAYRTSAYNEQFF. The chain carries TRBV5-8 and TRBJ2-1; 9 nucleotides line up with TRBD2. The junction had 9 bases not matched to a gene; V was cut back by 4 bases and J by 4 bases. CDR1 and CDR2 (germline): SGHTS, YDEGEE. The CDR3 has 16 amino acids.

The V call is TRBV18, the J call TRBJ1-4; D ambiguous. This CDR3 has 13 residues. Trimming removed 3 bases from V and 6 bases from J, with 8 bases in between. Looked up from germline, CDR1 is KGHSH and CDR2 is LQKENI. The DNA for the CDR3 is TGTGCCAGCTCACCGGGAAACCATGAAAAACTGTTTTTT. It is translated as CASSPGNHEKLFF.

The rearrangement links TRBV11-2 to TRBJ2-5; D is ambiguous. CDR1 SGHAT and CDR2 FQNNGV come from the germline V gene. CDR3 size: 16 residues. Trimming cost V 0 bases and J 4 bases, with 15 bases left between them. The CDR3 region has the DNA TGTGCCAGCAGCTTAGATCGAGCAGGAGCCGGAGAGACCCAGTACTTC. This codes for CASSLDRAGAGETQYF. The complete variable domain, with remaining parts taken from reference TRBV11-2 and TRBJ2-5, reads EAGVAQSPRYKIIEKRQSVAFWCNPISGHATLYWYQQILGQGPKLLIQFQNNGVVDDSQLPKDRFSAERLKGVDSTLKIQPAKLEDSAVYLCASSLDRAGAGETQYFGPGTRLLVL.

The chain combines TRBV18 with TRBJ1-5; 10 bases are a match to TRBD1. V trimming: 2 bases; J trimming: 10 bases; junction bases outside the gene matches: 11. Germline-derived CDR1 and CDR2 are KGHSH and LQKENI. This CDR3 contains 16 residues. The CDR3 DNA sequence: TGTGCCAGCTCACCAAGGGGACAGGGGTCGCGGGAACCCCAGCATTTT. Translation gives CASSPRGQGSREPQHF. Full variable domain (outside the CDR3, taken from reference TRBV18 and TRBJ1-5): NAGVMQNPRHLVRRRGQEARLRCSPMKGHSHVYWYRQLPEEGLKFMVYLQKENIIDESGMPKERFSAEFPKEGPSILRIQQVVRGDSAAYFCASSPRGQGSREPQHFGDGTRLSIL.

Written as DNA, the CDR3 is TGTGCCAGCAGCTTAGACTCGATCTACGAGCAGTACTTC. Translation: CASSLDSIYEQYF. The chain combines TRBV7-9 with TRBJ2-7; D is ambiguous. V was shortened by 1 base and J by 3 bases, with 7 bases between the two germline ends. Germline-derived CDR1 and CDR2 are SEHNR and FQNEAQ (reference sequence). The CDR3 contains 13 residues.